This T cell receptor (beta chain) was documented in a study of shared clonotypes between healthy human individuals. Germline CDR1 SGDLS, CDR2 YYNGEE. CDR3 length equals 14 residues. V lost 3 bases and J 1 base, leaving 10 bases between the germline ends. It was across several immunoSEQ plates that each subset's genomic DNA was evenly split. The authors loaded 150 to 250 ng DNA, about 30,000 T cell genomes, into sorted-subset replicate PCRs. Clones were sequenced by immunoSEQ multiplex PCR, and TCRdb holds only the in-frame ones, with some missing. In the table there are millions of clones, more than 80% of which are singletons.

Specimen: naive CD4+ T cells from PBMCs. The subset denotes: CD45RA+ positively selected. The clonotype comes from a man younger than 30 in good health. Some clones in this sample may be carry-over from other donors' samples. V usage is TRBV9 and J usage is TRBJ1-1, with D unresolved. The CDR3 here is CASSAHRKNTEAFF. The CDR3 nucleotides read TGTGCCAGCAGCGCCCATCGCAAGAACACTGAAGCTTTCTTT.